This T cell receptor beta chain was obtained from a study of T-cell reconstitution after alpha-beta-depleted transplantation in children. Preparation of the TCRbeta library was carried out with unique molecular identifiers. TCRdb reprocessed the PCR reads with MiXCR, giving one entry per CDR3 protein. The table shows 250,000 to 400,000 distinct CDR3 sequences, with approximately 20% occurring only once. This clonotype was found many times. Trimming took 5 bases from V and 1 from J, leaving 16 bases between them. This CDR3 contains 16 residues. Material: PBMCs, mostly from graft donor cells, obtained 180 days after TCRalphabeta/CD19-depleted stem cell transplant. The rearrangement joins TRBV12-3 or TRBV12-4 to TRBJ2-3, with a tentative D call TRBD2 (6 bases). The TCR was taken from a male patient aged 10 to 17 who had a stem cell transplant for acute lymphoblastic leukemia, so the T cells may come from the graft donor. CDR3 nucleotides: TGTGCCAGCAGTGCCCCCGGGAGAACGGGCACAGATACGCAGTATTTT. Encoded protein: CASSAPGRTGTDTQYF.